This T cell receptor (beta chain) was obtained from a study of blood T cell repertoires in COVID-19. Study-wide context: COVID-19 samples collected from the United States, Italy and Spain covered acute and convalescent phases. In each case, the material was cDNA or gDNA derived from T cells, B-cell-depleted T cells, or PBMCs.

Germline trimming cut 3 bases from V and 0 bases from J; bases unmatched to any gene: 8. The length of the CDR3 is 17 residues. Looked up from germline, CDR1 is SGHDT and CDR2 is YYEEEE. Repertoires were generated with immunoSEQ multiplex PCR, while TCRdb's copy carries only in-frame clones and drops some. The sample carries about 85,000 clones, around 82% recorded once. The receptor's source is an elderly woman with acute or convalescent COVID-19. Sequencing used peripheral blood. The V call is TRBV5-6, the J call TRBJ1-4; 7 bases agree with TRBD1. DNA of the CDR3: TGTGCCAGCAGCTCATACAGGGGAGAGGCAACTAATGAAAAACTGTTTTTT. It translates to CASSSYRGEATNEKLFF.